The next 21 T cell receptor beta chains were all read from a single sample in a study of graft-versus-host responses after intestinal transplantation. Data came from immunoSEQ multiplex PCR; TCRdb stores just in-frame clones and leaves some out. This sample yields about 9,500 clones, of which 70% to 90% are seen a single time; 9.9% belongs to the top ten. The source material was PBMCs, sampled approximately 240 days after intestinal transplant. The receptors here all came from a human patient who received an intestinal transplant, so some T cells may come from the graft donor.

The CDR3 loop is CATSRDRRQGYGYTF. CDR3 DNA sequence: TGTGCCACCAGCAGAGATCGTCGACAGGGCTATGGCTACACCTTC. The chain carries TRBV15 and TRBJ1-2; TRBD1 aligns across 7 bases. The V gene end was trimmed by 0 bases and the J gene end by 4 bases; junction bases not matched to a gene: 5. This CDR3 spans 15 amino acids. CDR1 LNHNV and CDR2 YYDKDF come from the germline V gene (reference sequence).

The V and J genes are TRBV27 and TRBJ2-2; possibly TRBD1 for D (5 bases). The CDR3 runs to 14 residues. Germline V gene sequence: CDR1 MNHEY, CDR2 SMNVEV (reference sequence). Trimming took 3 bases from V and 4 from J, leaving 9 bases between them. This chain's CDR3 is CASSLRQGTGELFF. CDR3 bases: TGTGCCAGCAGTTTGCGGCAGGGCACCGGGGAGCTGTTTTTT.

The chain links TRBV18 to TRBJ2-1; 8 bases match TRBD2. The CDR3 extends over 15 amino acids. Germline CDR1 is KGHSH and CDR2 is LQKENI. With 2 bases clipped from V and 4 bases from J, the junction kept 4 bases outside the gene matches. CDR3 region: CASSPGQREYNEQFF. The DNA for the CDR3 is TGTGCCAGCTCACCAGGCCAGCGGGAGTACAATGAGCAGTTCTTC. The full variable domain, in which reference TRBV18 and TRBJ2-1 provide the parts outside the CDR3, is NAGVMQNPRHLVRRRGQEARLRCSPMKGHSHVYWYRQLPEEGLKFMVYLQKENIIDESGMPKERFSAEFPKEGPSILRIQQVVRGDSAAYFCASSPGQREYNEQFFGPGTRLTVL.

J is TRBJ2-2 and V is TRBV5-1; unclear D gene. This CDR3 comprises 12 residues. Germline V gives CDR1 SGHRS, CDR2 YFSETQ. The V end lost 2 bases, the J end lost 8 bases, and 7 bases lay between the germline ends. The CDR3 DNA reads TGCGCCAGCAGCTTAAGGGAAGGGGAGCTGTTTTTT. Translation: CASSLREGELFF.

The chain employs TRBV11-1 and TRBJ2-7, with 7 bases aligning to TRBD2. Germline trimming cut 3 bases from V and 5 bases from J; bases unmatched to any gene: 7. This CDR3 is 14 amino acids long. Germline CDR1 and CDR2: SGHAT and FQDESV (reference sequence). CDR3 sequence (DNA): TGTGCCAGCAGCTTGGCGGGAGTTCGGCACGAGCAGTACTTC. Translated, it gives CASSLAGVRHEQYF.

This CDR3 reads CASSPRQGGGYSNQPQHF. In nucleotides, the CDR3 is TGTGCCAGCTCACCGCGGCAGGGTGGGGGATATAGCAATCAGCCCCAGCATTTT. The chain uses TRBV18 and TRBJ1-5, with D perhaps TRBD1 (5 bases). The CDR3 is made up of 18 amino acids. V dropped 3 bases and J dropped 0 bases, with 18 bases sitting between them. From germline, CDR1 is KGHSH and CDR2 LQKENI.

The DNA for the CDR3 is TGTGCCAGCTCACCTCTCCAAACGGGCAGCACTGAAGCTTTCTTT. This translates into CASSPLQTGSTEAFF. The chain couples TRBV18 to TRBJ1-1; D remains unclear. Trimming removed 3 bases at V and 4 bases at J, with 15 bases between. This CDR3 is 15 amino acids long. Germline V CDR1 and CDR2: KGHSH, LQKENI.

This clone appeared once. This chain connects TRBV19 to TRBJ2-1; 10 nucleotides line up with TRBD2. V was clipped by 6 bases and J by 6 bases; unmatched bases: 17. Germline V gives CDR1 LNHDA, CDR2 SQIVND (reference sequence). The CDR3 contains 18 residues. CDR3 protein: CASSEEKRAGGLGNEQFF. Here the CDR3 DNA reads TGTGCCAGTAGCGAAGAAAAGAGAGCGGGAGGGCTAGGCAATGAGCAGTTCTTC.

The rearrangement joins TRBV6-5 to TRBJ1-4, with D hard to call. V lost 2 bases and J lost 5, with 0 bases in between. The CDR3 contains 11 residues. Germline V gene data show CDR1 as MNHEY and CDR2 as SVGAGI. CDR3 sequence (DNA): TGTGCCAGCAGTTACAATGAAAAACTGTTTTTT. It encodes CASSYNEKLFF.

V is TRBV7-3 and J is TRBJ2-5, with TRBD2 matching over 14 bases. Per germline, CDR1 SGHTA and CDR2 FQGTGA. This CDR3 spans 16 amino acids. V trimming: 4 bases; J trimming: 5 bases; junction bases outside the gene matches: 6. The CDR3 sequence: CASSSTSGRGGETQYF. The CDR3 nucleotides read TGTGCCAGCAGCTCGACTAGCGGGAGGGGCGGGGAGACCCAGTACTTC.

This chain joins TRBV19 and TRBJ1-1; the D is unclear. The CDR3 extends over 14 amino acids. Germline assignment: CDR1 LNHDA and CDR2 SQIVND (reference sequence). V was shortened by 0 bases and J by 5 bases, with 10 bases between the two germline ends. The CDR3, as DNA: TGTGCCAGTAGTATAGATGGGATTGGGACTGAAGCTTTCTTT. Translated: CASSIDGIGTEAFF. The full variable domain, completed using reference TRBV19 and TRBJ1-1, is DGGITQSPKYLFRKEGQNVTLSCEQNLNHDAMYWYRQDPGQGLRLIYYSQIVNDFQKGDIAEGYSVSREKKESFPLTVTSAQKNPTAFYLCASSIDGIGTEAFFGQGTRLTVV.

The CDR3 DNA sequence: TGTGCCAGCAGCTTAAATCCCACTCCAGGGAGCTCCTACAATGAGCAGTTCTTC. This translates into CASSLNPTPGSSYNEQFF. This chain links TRBV7-3 with TRBJ2-1; the D gene could be TRBD1 or TRBD2 (5 bases each). Germline V lookup: CDR1 SGHTA, CDR2 FQGTGA. Trimming removed 1 base from V and 0 bases from J, with 16 bases in between. This CDR3 region has 18 residues.

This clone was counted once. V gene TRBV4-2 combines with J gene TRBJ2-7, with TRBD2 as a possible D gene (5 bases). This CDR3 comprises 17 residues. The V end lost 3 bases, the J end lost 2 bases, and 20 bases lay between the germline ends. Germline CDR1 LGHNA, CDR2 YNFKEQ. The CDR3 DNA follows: TGTGCCAGCAGCCAGGCCTCGAGGGTTCGATTCACCTACGAGCAGTACTTC. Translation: CASSQASRVRFTYEQYF.

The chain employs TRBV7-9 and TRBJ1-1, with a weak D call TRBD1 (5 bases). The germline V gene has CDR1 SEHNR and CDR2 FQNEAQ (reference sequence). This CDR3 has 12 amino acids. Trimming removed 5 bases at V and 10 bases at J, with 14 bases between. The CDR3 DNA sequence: TGTGCCAGCAGCCCCGGAGGGGTGAGAGCTTTCTTT. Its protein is CASSPGGVRAFF.

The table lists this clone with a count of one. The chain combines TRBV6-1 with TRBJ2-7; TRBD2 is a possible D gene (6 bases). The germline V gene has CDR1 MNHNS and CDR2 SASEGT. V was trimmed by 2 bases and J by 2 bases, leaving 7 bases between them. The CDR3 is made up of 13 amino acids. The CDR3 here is CASSERGTYEQYF. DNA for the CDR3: TGTGCCAGCAGTGAACGCGGGACCTACGAGCAGTACTTC.

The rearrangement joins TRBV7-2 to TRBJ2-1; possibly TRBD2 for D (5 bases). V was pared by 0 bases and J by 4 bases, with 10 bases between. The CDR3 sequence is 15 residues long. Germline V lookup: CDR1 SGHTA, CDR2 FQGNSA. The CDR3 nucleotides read TGTGCCAGCAGCTTAGCGGGAGAAGGATACAATGAGCAGTTCTTC. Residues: CASSLAGEGYNEQFF.

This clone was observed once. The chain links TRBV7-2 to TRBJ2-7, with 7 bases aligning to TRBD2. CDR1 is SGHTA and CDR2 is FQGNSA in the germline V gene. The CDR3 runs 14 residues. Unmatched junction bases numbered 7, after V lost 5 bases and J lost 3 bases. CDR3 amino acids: CASSAGGGSYEQYF. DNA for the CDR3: TGTGCCAGCAGCGCCGGGGGAGGGAGCTACGAGCAGTACTTC.

CDR3 in amino acids: CASSEGRTEETQYF. The CDR3 coding sequence is TGTGCCAGCAGTGAAGGGCGAACGGAAGAGACCCAGTACTTC. J is TRBJ2-5 and V is TRBV2; D gene unclear. The CDR3 loop spans 14 amino acids. Germline CDR1 SNHLY, CDR2 FYNNEI. V was clipped by 1 base and J by 3 bases, with 9 bases between them.

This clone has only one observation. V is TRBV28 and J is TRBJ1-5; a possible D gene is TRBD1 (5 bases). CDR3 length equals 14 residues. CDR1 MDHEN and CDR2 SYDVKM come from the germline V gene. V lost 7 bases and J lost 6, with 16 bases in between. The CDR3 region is CASTNPVGVQPQHF. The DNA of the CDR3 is TGTGCCAGCACCAACCCGGTGGGGGTTCAGCCCCAGCATTTT.

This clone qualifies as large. In nucleotides, the CDR3 is TGTGCCAGCAGCTTCACAACCGACAACAGGGCCGTAAGCTACACCTTC. Encoded protein: CASSFTTDNRAVSYTF. The chain joins TRBV7-8 to TRBJ1-2; D might be TRBD1 (6 bases). The CDR3 runs to 16 residues. Trimming took off 3 bases at V and 9 bases at J, with 23 bases between the two ends. From germline, CDR1 is SGHVS and CDR2 FQNEAQ.

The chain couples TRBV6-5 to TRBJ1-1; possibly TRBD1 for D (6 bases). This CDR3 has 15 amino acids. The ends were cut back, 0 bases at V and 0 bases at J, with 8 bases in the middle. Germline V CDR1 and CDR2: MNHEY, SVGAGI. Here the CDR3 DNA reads TGTGCCAGCAGTTACTCGGACAGCTTGAACACTGAAGCTTTCTTT. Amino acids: CASSYSDSLNTEAFF.